This T cell receptor beta chain derives from a study of low-dose radiotherapy and immunotherapy resistance in tumors. For the study at large: Every two weeks, the protocol called for intravenous cyclophosphamide at 200 mg/m2. It was given one day before each radiation and immunotherapy administration.

Of note for this clonotype: With a far larger clone one base away, a read error is the likely cause.

Both TCRalpha and TCRbeta chains were reverse transcribed with V-gene-specific primers. With a constant-region primer and a V-primer adapter, TCRs were subjected to roughly 20 PCR cycles of amplification. TCRdb reanalysed the reads using MiXCR and keeps one entry per CDR3 protein. The sample has some 57,000 distinct CDR3 sequences; about a quarter are singletons. Time point reported: after trial treatment. Treatment specified: LDRT plus nivolumab, ipilimumab, low-dose cyclophosphamide and aspirin (RACIN trial). Germline CDR1 is SGHNT and CDR2 is YYREEE (reference sequence). The length of the CDR3 is 16 residues. V shed 4 bases and J 7 bases; nucleotides not matched to a gene: 16.

The chain links TRBV5-4 to TRBJ2-7; TRBD1 matches 8 bases. The source was PBMCs, collected after low-dose radiotherapy plus immunotherapy. The TCR originated in a male donor with prostate cancer. CDR3 DNA: TGTGCCAGCAGCCAACCCGACAGGGGCGCCCCCAATGAGCAGTACTTC. Encoded protein: CASSQPDRGAPNEQYF.